Detailed here is one T cell receptor beta chain. This specimen comes from a study of cytomegalovirus exposure and HLA in healthy donors. CDR1 and CDR2 (germline): SQVTM, ANQGSEA. There are 15 residues in the CDR3. The V gene lost 5 bases and the J gene lost 4 bases, with 19 bases spanning the gap. The primer mix had 60 Vbeta and 13 Jbeta primers. Profiled with immunoSEQ multiplex PCR; TCRdb holds only in-frame clones, not every one. The sample table sets out roughly 34,000 clones. V and J are TRBV29-1 and TRBJ2-3, with D possibly being TRBD1 (7 bases). The clonotype originates from a man in his forties in good health and CMV-seronegative. The source material was PBMCs. The CDR3 is CSVTTGTGSADTQYF. The CDR3 DNA is TGCAGCGTTACGACAGGGACTGGATCTGCAGATACGCAGTATTTT.